Each of the 12 T cell receptor beta chains below was sequenced from the same sample in a study of response to subunit inactivated influenza vaccine. One entry per CDR3 protein, called by TCRdb with MiXCR from the RT-PCR reads. Of approximately 530,000 distinct CDR3 sequences detected, 7.5% to 8.5% appear once; the ten largest clones hold 10% to 15%. Here the sequenced sample was PBMCs from blood, taken around 25 months after vaccination. The receptors were gathered from a man in his fifties or sixties who received an inactivated influenza vaccine.

Many counts were recorded for this clonotype. This sequence joins TRBV7-8 and TRBJ2-2; 7 bases are a match to TRBD1. Germline V gene lookup returns CDR1 SGHVS and CDR2 FQNEAQ. There are 16 residues in the CDR3. V lost 5 bases and J lost 4; bases outside the gene matches: 10. CDR3 sequence: CASSPLETGFTGELFF. The CDR3 DNA sequence: TGTGCCAGCAGCCCGCTTGAGACAGGGTTCACCGGGGAGCTGTTTTTT.

The chain employs TRBV20-1 and TRBJ2-3; no firm D call. This CDR3 has 13 residues. Trimming cost V 0 bases and J 6 bases, with 10 bases left between them. CDR1 and CDR2 from the germline V gene are DFQATT and SNEGSKA (reference sequence). The CDR3 sequence is CSAREVPRDTQYF. CDR3 DNA sequence: TGCAGTGCTAGAGAGGTGCCGCGGGATACGCAGTATTTT.

The CDR3 bases are TGCAGCGTTGGGGACGCCGGGGGGCAGCCCCAGCATTTT. Its translation is CSVGDAGGQPQHF. The rearrangement links TRBV29-1 to TRBJ1-5; D possibly corresponds to TRBD1 (5 bases). Germline values: CDR1 SQVTM, CDR2 ANQGSEA. CDR3 size: 13 residues. Deletions cut 4 bases from V and 7 bases from J, with 14 bases between.

The chain carries TRBV5-5 and TRBJ1-2; D not certain. Trimming pared 0 bases from V and 2 bases from J, leaving 11 bases between. Germline V gene data show CDR1 as SGHKS and CDR2 as YYEKEE (reference sequence). The CDR3 loop spans 15 amino acids. DNA of the CDR3: TGTGCCAGCAGCTTGGATGGAGGAGGGAACTATGGCTACACCTTC. Amino acid sequence: CASSLDGGGNYGYTF.

This clonotype was recorded at least ten times. The rearrangement joins TRBV7-2 to TRBJ2-7; D is unresolved. Germline lookup yields CDR1 SGHTA and CDR2 FQGNSA. V lost 6 bases to trimming and J lost 1 base, with 19 bases between them. The CDR3 consists of 16 residues. As DNA, the CDR3 is TGTGCCAGCAGTCCGCGGTCGGCGGTGGGGTCCTACGAGCAGTACTTC. This sequence encodes CASSPRSAVGSYEQYF.

The V gene is TRBV5-6, the J gene TRBJ1-2; D may be TRBD1 (6 bases). V dropped 3 bases and J dropped 6 bases, with 15 bases sitting between them. CDR1 is SGHDT, CDR2 YYEEEE, per germline. The CDR3 sequence is 14 residues long. In DNA, the CDR3 is TGTGCCAGCAGCTCCCCGTACAGGGCAAATGGCTACACCTTC. Translation: CASSSPYRANGYTF.

Turning to this clonotype: A read error may account for a junction end that differs from germline. The chain is built from TRBV24-1 and TRBJ2-7; TRBD1 aligns across 11 bases. The CDR3 contains 15 residues. CDR1 is KGHDR, CDR2 SFDVKD, per germline. The chain's CDR3 is CATRWTGGISHEQYF. The CDR3 coding sequence is TGTGCCACAAGATGGACAGGGGGCATCTCCCACGAGCAGTACTTC.

The chain uses TRBV28 and TRBJ2-7; 7 bases are shared with TRBD1. From germline, CDR1 is MDHEN and CDR2 SYDVKM. The CDR3 sequence is 14 residues long. V lost 7 bases and J lost 3; bases outside the gene matches: 9. In nucleotides, the CDR3 is TGTGCCAGCATCTCAAGGACAGGCAACTACGAGCAGTACTTC. This encodes CASISRTGNYEQYF.

This sequence joins TRBV4-2 and TRBJ2-5; D is ambiguous. The germline V and J ends were trimmed by 0 bases and 4 bases, with 12 bases remaining between them. The V gene's germline CDR1 is LGHNA and CDR2 YNFKEQ. This CDR3 has 15 amino acids. In nucleotides, the CDR3 is TGTGCCAGCAGCCAAGATACCAGTTCTAGAGAGACCCAGTACTTC. Protein sequence: CASSQDTSSRETQYF.

This clonotype has more than one count but fewer than ten. V gene TRBV7-2 combines with J gene TRBJ2-2; D is unresolved. The V and J ends lost 0 bases and 7 bases respectively, with 9 bases between them. This CDR3 spans 14 amino acids. Germline loops: CDR1 SGHTA, CDR2 FQGNSA. The DNA for the CDR3 is TGTGCCAGCAGCTTAGCGGTAGGCGGCGGGGAGCTGTTTTTT. It codes for CASSLAVGGGELFF.

This clonotype was observed a handful of times. The chain carries TRBV29-1 and TRBJ2-3; 8 nucleotides agree with TRBD2. This CDR3 comprises 16 residues. V trimming: 1 base; J trimming: 4 bases; junction bases outside the gene matches: 10. Per germline, CDR1 SQVTM and CDR2 ANQGSEA. CDR3 nucleotides: TGCAGCGTTGAAGGGGGGGGAGCGGGAGAAGCAGATACGCAGTATTTT. It codes for CSVEGGGAGEADTQYF.

This clonotype was picked up a small number of times. V and J are TRBV4-2 and TRBJ2-1; 7 bases align to TRBD2. The CDR3 has 19 residues. J gave up 1 base and V 0 bases, and 12 bases lay outside the gene matches. CDR1 and CDR2 (germline): LGHNA, YNFKEQ. CDR3 nucleotide sequence: TGTGCCAGCAGCCAAGATAGGAGAGGGACTACCTCGTCCTACAATGAGCAGTTCTTC. Its translation: CASSQDRRGTTSSYNEQFF.